Here is one T cell receptor beta chain with its context. The antigen remains undetermined. Looked up from germline, CDR1 is SGHDT and CDR2 is YYEEEE. CDR3 length: 15 residues. V shed 0 bases and J 2 bases; nucleotides not matched to a gene: 3. TCRdb called the 5' RACE reads again in MiXCR, with one record for every CDR3 protein. The sample contains a few hundred thousand distinct CDR3 sequences, roughly 18% of which appear only once. The data belong to a study of CD8 T cells in ankylosing spondylitis. Whole-study results and caveats: Disease-associated clones were CD8+ and fairly uncommon in peripheral blood. Earlier work had already found some motif variants in reactive arthritis synovial fluid and blood. In ankylosing spondylitis blood, a motif of roughly 8 highly homologous TCR beta variants appeared characteristic. Reportedly, significant enrichment of disease-linked clones occurred in matched ankylosing spondylitis synovial fluid.

The specimen was blood, either unsorted or a sorted T cell fraction (not recorded which). The origin of this receptor is a male donor with ankylosing spondylitis or in good health (not recorded which). The chain joins TRBV5-6 to TRBJ2-7; 9 bases fit TRBD2. Here the CDR3 reads CASSLVSGRAYEQYF. DNA for the CDR3: TGTGCCAGCAGCTTGGTTAGCGGGAGAGCCTACGAGCAGTACTTC.